This TCR beta chain was identified during a study of T cell responses to AZD1222 COVID-19 vaccine. This CDR3 contains 15 residues. Germline V gene sequence: CDR1 SGHTA, CDR2 FQGTGA. The V segment lost 3 bases and the J segment 4 bases; nucleotides outside the gene matches: 8. Using immunoSEQ multiplex PCR, the repertoire was profiled, and TCRdb retains in-frame clones only, with some absent. The sample holds some 83,000 clones, about 88% seen once. For this clone: The antigen remains undetermined.

Findings and limits, study-wide: Unmutated variant regions are reportedly targeted by nearly half of spike-specific TCRs. At baseline, seropositivity was found in only five or six AZD1222 recipients. Two AZD1222 administrations were followed by greater Spike-specific TCR breadth and depth. Mostly white British, mostly female donors; authors suggested clonal diversity may be underestimated.

This rearrangement joins TRBV7-3 to TRBJ1-1, with 7 bases lining up with TRBD1. The source of this sequence is an adult who received the AZD1222 COVID-19 vaccine. The sequences come from peripheral blood, collected 28 days after the second AZD1222 dose. CDR3 sequence reads: CASSLEGAVLTEAFF. Here the CDR3 DNA reads TGTGCCAGCAGCTTGGAGGGGGCGGTCCTCACTGAAGCTTTCTTT.